This entry lists 11 T cell receptor beta chains sequenced from one sample in a study of T cell changes during pregnancy in multiple sclerosis. The assay was immunoSEQ multiplex PCR, and TCRdb's table has in-frame clones only and misses some. The table lists 32,000 or so clones, approximately 89% of them singletons. Sequenced here: CD8+ T cells from peripheral blood mononuclear cells, sampled in the first trimester of pregnancy. The receptors were sampled from a female donor with multiple sclerosis, enrolled in a pregnancy study.

This chain uses TRBV23-1 with TRBJ1-5, with D possibly matching TRBD1 (6 bases). TRBV23-1 carries the ORF label, with uncertain function. There are 16 residues in the CDR3. With 4 bases removed from V and 0 bases from J, the gap between germline ends came to 13 bases. CDR3 nucleotides: TGCGCCAGCAGTCTCATGGGACAAAATAGCAATCAGCCCCAGCATTTT. Translation gives CASSLMGQNSNQPQHF.

The chain joins TRBV29-1 to TRBJ2-1; TRBD1 matches 7 bases. Looked up from germline, CDR1 is SQVTM and CDR2 is ANQGSEA. V shed 6 bases, J shed 4 bases, and the junction held 6 bases outside the gene matches. This CDR3 is 13 amino acids long. This CDR3 is CSVLTGMYNEQFF. CDR3 bases: TGCAGCGTCCTGACAGGGATGTACAATGAGCAGTTCTTC.

The J gene is TRBJ1-1, the V gene TRBV5-6; D is ambiguous. CDR1 is SGHDT, CDR2 YYEEEE, per germline. The CDR3 sequence is 15 residues long. The V end lost 4 bases, the J end lost 4 bases, and 17 bases lay between the germline ends. CDR3 protein: CASSHIAGGITEAFF. CDR3 in DNA: TGTGCCAGCAGCCATATCGCGGGCGGTATCACTGAAGCTTTCTTT.

This clone counts as medium-sized. The V and J genes are TRBV11-2 and TRBJ2-1; 9 positions agree with TRBD1. Germline CDR1 reads SGHAT; CDR2 reads FQNNGV. The CDR3 is 15 amino acids. V shed 6 bases, J shed 6 bases, and the junction held 9 bases outside the gene matches. CDR3 nucleotide sequence: TGTGCCAGCAGACTTGATGTGACAGGGGGCAATGAGCAGTTCTTC. Its translation: CASRLDVTGGNEQFF.

The V and J genes are TRBV6-6 and TRBJ1-5, with TRBD1 matching 7 bases. Germline lookup yields CDR1 MNHNY and CDR2 SVGAGI (reference sequence). Trimming cost V 0 bases and J 7 bases; bases outside gene matches: 6. This CDR3 region has 15 residues. This chain's CDR3 is CASSYSGQMGQPQHF. The DNA of the CDR3 is TGTGCCAGCAGTTACTCGGGACAGATGGGACAGCCCCAGCATTTT.

Note on this clone: Since no conserved phenylalanine or tryptophan closes the CDR3, a read error is the likely cause. The J gene is TRBJ1-2, the V gene TRBV7-2; the match to TRBD1 covers 7 bases. J lost 2 bases, V lost 5 bases, and 8 bases had no gene match. CDR1 and CDR2 from the germline V gene are SGHTA and FQGNSA. CDR3 length equals 15 residues. The CDR3 protein is CASSPTGIRNYGYTL. The CDR3 DNA is TGTGCCAGCAGCCCGACAGGGATTAGGAACTATGGCTACACCCTC.

CDR3 residues: CASSLGRTTDTQYF. The DNA for the CDR3 is TGTGCCAGCAGCTTGGGCAGAACCACAGATACGCAGTATTTT. The chain carries TRBV13 and TRBJ2-3; no clear D gene. Germline-derived CDR1 and CDR2 are PRHDT and FYEKMQ (reference sequence). This CDR3 region has 14 residues. V gave up 3 bases and J gave up 2 bases, with 9 bases separating them.

This chain joins TRBV5-6 and TRBJ2-7, with D unresolved. Per germline, CDR1 SGHDT and CDR2 YYEEEE. The CDR3 is 12 residues long. Deletions cut 3 bases from V and 5 bases from J, with 9 bases between. CDR3 sequence (DNA): TGTGCCAGCAGCTCTTCCTTTGACGAGCAGTACTTC. It specifies CASSSSFDEQYF. The full variable domain, completed using reference TRBV5-6 and TRBJ2-7, is DAGVTQSPTHLIKTRGQQVTLRCSPKSGHDTVSWYQQALGQGPQFIFQYYEEEERQRGNFPDRFSGHQFPNYSSELNVNALLLGDSALYLCASSSSFDEQYFGPGTRLTVT.

The J gene is TRBJ2-7, the V gene TRBV6-1, with D perhaps TRBD2 (6 bases). The germline V gene encodes CDR1 MNHNS and CDR2 SASEGT. The V and J ends lost 5 bases and 2 bases respectively, with 13 bases between them. This CDR3 spans 14 amino acids. CDR3 coding DNA: TGTGCCAGCAGTCTAGCGTTTCAGGCCTACGAGCAGTACTTC. Amino acid sequence: CASSLAFQAYEQYF.

The chain couples TRBV5-4 to TRBJ2-5; the match to TRBD1 covers 8 bases. Germline assignment: CDR1 SGHNT and CDR2 YYREEE (reference sequence). The V gene end was trimmed by 4 bases and the J gene end by 1 base; junction bases not matched to a gene: 6. This CDR3 has 15 residues. In DNA, the CDR3 is TGTGCCAGCAGCCCTAGACAGGGGTCCCAAGAGACCCAGTACTTC. This encodes CASSPRQGSQETQYF.

As DNA, the CDR3 is TGTGCCAGCAGCTTGGAACAGGGCAGAGGAAACACCATATATTTT. Protein product: CASSLEQGRGNTIYF. The rearrangement links TRBV5-4 to TRBJ1-3, with D tentatively TRBD1 (6 bases). CDR3 length equals 15 residues. Per germline, CDR1 SGHNT and CDR2 YYREEE (reference sequence). Trimming cost V 0 bases and J 4 bases, with 11 bases left between them. Together with reference TRBV5-4 and TRBJ1-3, the CDR3 gives the full variable domain: ETGVTQSPTHLIKTRGQQVTLRCSSQSGHNTVSWYQQALGQGPQFIFQYYREEENGRGNFPPRFSGLQFPNYSSELNVNALELDDSALYLCASSLEQGRGNTIYFGEGSWLTVV.